What follows are 14 T cell receptor beta chains derived from one specimen sequenced in a study of response to subunit inactivated influenza vaccine. A single record per CDR3 protein comes from TCRdb applying MiXCR to the RT-PCR reads. The table has 430,000 or so distinct CDR3 sequences, 11% seen once. Here the sequenced sample was PBMCs from blood, taken more than 35 days after vaccination. These receptors were taken from a man aged 50 to 60 who received an inactivated influenza vaccine.

This clonotype occurred a few times. The V and J genes are TRBV27 and TRBJ2-7; D remains ambiguous. With 3 bases removed from V and 0 bases from J, the gap between germline ends came to 12 bases. The CDR3 is 15 residues long. CDR1 is MNHEY and CDR2 is SMNVEV in the germline V gene (reference sequence). This chain's CDR3 is CASSFFRLSSYEQYF. As DNA, the CDR3 is TGTGCCAGCAGTTTTTTCAGGCTAAGCTCCTACGAGCAGTACTTC.

This chain connects TRBV28 to TRBJ2-7; 12 positions agree with TRBD1. This CDR3 has 15 amino acids. The V gene's germline CDR1 is MDHEN and CDR2 SYDVKM. Unmatched junction bases numbered 7, after V lost 4 bases and J lost 6 bases. The CDR3 protein is CASSSTRDRGREQYF. In nucleotides, the CDR3 is TGTGCCAGCAGTTCCACCCGGGACAGGGGGCGCGAGCAGTACTTC.

The CDR3 sequence is CASSQSAGGEQYF. For the CDR3, the DNA is TGTGCCAGCAGCCAATCAGCAGGGGGCGAGCAGTACTTC. The gene calls are TRBV16 and TRBJ2-7; 7 nucleotides line up with TRBD1. Germline CDR1 reads KGHSY; CDR2 reads FQNENV. V trimming: 0 bases; J trimming: 6 bases; junction bases outside the gene matches: 2. This CDR3 is built from 13 residues.

J is TRBJ2-5 and V is TRBV20-1; the D is unclear. The germline gives CDR1 DFQATT, CDR2 SNEGSKA (reference sequence). CDR3 size: 12 residues. The DNA for the CDR3 is TGCCTCCAACTTCCTCTAGGGGAGACCCAGTACTTC. It is translated as CLQLPLGETQYF.

This clonotype was counted ten times or more. The chain links TRBV10-3 to TRBJ2-7; 12 nucleotides agree with TRBD2. CDR3 length equals 15 residues. Germline-derived CDR1 and CDR2 are ENHRY and SYGVKD. The ends lost 0 bases at V and 6 bases at J; junction bases unmatched: 3. This chain's CDR3 is CAISESTSGSVEQYF. As DNA, the CDR3 is TGTGCCATCAGTGAGTCGACTAGCGGGAGTGTCGAGCAGTACTTC.

The genes are TRBV6-5 and TRBJ2-1; the match to TRBD2 covers 12 bases. The junction had 7 bases not matched to a gene; V was cut back by 4 bases and J by 0 bases. Germline V CDR1 and CDR2: MNHEY, SVGAGI. This CDR3 region has 18 residues. The CDR3 reads CASSSRTSGAGSYNEQFF. The CDR3 nucleotides read TGTGCCAGCAGTTCCCGGACTAGCGGGGCCGGCTCCTACAATGAGCAGTTCTTC.

This clonotype was observed a few times. J is TRBJ2-1 and V is TRBV20-1; tentative D call: TRBD2 (6 bases). Germline values: CDR1 DFQATT, CDR2 SNEGSKA (reference sequence). This CDR3 contains 16 residues. V lost 3 bases and J lost 2, with 17 bases in between. CDR3: CSARSPAGSTYNEQFF. DNA for the CDR3: TGCAGTGCTAGGTCCCCAGCGGGCAGTACCTACAATGAGCAGTTCTTC.

This clonotype was found many times. This CDR3 reads CSVDPTGGLETQYF. The CDR3 DNA reads TGCAGCGTTGATCCGACAGGGGGCTTGGAGACCCAGTACTTC. The gene calls are TRBV29-1 and TRBJ2-5, with 10 bases lining up with TRBD1. The CDR3 has 14 residues. Germline V gene data show CDR1 as SQVTM and CDR2 as ANQGSEA. The ends lost 3 bases at V and 5 bases at J; junction bases unmatched: 6.

This clonotype was recorded a few times. This chain joins TRBV6-1 and TRBJ2-7, with D unresolved. The CDR3 totals 13 residues. Trimming took 7 bases from V and 0 from J, leaving 10 bases between them. Per the germline V gene, CDR1 is MNHNS and CDR2 is SASEGT. This chain's CDR3 is CASMRTDSYEQYF. CDR3 nucleotides: TGTGCCAGCATGAGGACGGACTCCTACGAGCAGTACTTC.

The sample holds a few counts of this clonotype. V usage is TRBV28 and J usage is TRBJ2-1; D gene uncertain. This CDR3 is built from 15 residues. V lost 3 bases and J 0 bases, leaving 9 bases between the germline ends. Germline values: CDR1 MDHEN, CDR2 SYDVKM. CDR3 residues: CASSFAASSYNEQFF. CDR3 bases: TGTGCCAGCAGTTTCGCGGCTAGCTCCTACAATGAGCAGTTCTTC.

Many counts were recorded for this clonotype. V and J are TRBV20-1 and TRBJ2-1; 9 nucleotides match TRBD2. Germline loops: CDR1 DFQATT, CDR2 SNEGSKA (reference sequence). There are 13 residues in the CDR3. The J segment lost 4 bases and the V segment lost 2 bases, leaving 0 bases of the junction unmatched. The CDR3 DNA is TGCAGTGCTAGACTAGCGGGGTACAATGAGCAGTTCTTC. Protein sequence: CSARLAGYNEQFF.

Only a few counts were recorded for this clonotype. The gene calls are TRBV20-1 and TRBJ2-5; D is perhaps TRBD2 (5 bases). Germline assignment: CDR1 DFQATT and CDR2 SNEGSKA (reference sequence). This CDR3 has 14 amino acids. The ends were cut back, 0 bases at V and 4 bases at J, with 12 bases in the middle. The CDR3 bases are TGCAGTGCTAGAGATCTCCGGGGTGGAGAGACCCAGTACTTC. Protein product: CSARDLRGGETQYF.

This clonotype was observed a handful of times. CDR3 region: CASSHSGPYSYNEQFF. CDR3 bases: TGTGCCAGCAGTCACAGCGGACCGTACTCCTACAATGAGCAGTTCTTC. The chain has TRBV12-3 or TRBV12-4 and TRBJ2-1; possible D gene TRBD2, 5 bases. The ends were cut back, 5 bases at V and 0 bases at J, with 14 bases in the middle. The CDR3 is 16 amino acids.

This clonotype was counted many times. The chain employs TRBV12-3 or TRBV12-4 and TRBJ2-1; 10 nucleotides line up with TRBD2. J lost 5 bases, V lost 6 bases, and 13 bases had no gene match. The CDR3 covers 17 residues. The CDR3 DNA reads as TGTGCCAGCAGGAGCCACGTCGGACTAGCGGAGAACAATGAGCAGTTCTTC. It codes for CASRSHVGLAENNEQFF.